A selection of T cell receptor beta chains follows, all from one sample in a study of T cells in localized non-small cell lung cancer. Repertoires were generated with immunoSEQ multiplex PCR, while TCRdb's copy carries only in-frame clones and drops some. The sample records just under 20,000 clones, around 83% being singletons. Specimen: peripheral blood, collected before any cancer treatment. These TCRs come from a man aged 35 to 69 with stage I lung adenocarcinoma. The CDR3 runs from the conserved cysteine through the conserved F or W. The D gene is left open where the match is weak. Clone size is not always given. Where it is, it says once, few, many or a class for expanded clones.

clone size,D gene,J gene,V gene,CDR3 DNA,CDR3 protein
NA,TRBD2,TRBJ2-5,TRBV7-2,TGTGCCAGCAGCTTAGTCCCCTCCACTAGCGGAGAAGAGACCCAGTACTTC,CASSLVPSTSGEETQYF
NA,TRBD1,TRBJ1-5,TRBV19,TGTGCCAGTAGCACAGGGGAGGGCTATCAGCCCCAGCATTTT,CASSTGEGYQPQHF
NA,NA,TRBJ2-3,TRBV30,TGTGCCTGGAGTGGAGAGCGAGGGAAGGGGATCAATACGCAGTATTTT,CAWSGERGKGINTQYF
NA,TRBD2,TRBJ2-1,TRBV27,TGTGCCAGCAGTTTTATGCCGGGGGGTGAGCAGTTCTTC,CASSFMPGGEQFF
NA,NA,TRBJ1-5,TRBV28,TGTGCCAGCAGTTTAATAAATCAGCCCCAGCATTTT,CASSLINQPQHF
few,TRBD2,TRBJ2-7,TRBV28,TGTGCCAGCGGCCACCTTGGCGGGGGGGCCATCGAGCAGTACTTC,CASGHLGGGAIEQYF
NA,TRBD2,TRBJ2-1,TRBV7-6,TGTGCCAGCAGCCCCGGGACTAGCGGGAGTAATGAGCAGTTCTTC,CASSPGTSGSNEQFF
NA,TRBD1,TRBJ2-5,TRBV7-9,TGTGCCAGCAGTTTGCCCCGAACAGGGGGAATGCCCCAAGAGACCCAGTACTTC,CASSLPRTGGMPQETQYF
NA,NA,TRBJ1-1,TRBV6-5,TGTGCCAGCAGCCGCCCCCGACAGGCAGGAACTGAAGCTTTCTTT,CASSRPRQAGTEAFF
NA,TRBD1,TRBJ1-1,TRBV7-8,TGTGCCAGCAGCTCCCGGGACAGGGGATCGAACACTGAAGCTTTCTTT,CASSSRDRGSNTEAFF
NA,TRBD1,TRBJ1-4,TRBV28,TGTGCCAGCAGTGTCCCGGGACAGGGGAGTGAAAAACTGTTTTTT,CASSVPGQGSEKLFF
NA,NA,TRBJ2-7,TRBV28,TGTGCCAGCGCAAGAACGACAGCTTATTCCTACGAGCAGTACTTC,CASARTTAYSYEQYF
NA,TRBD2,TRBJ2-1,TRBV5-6,TGTGCCAGCAGCTTGGGGCTAGCGGGGAGGAATGAGCAGTTCTTC,CASSLGLAGRNEQFF
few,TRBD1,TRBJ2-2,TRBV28,TGTGCCAGCGAGGGGGCCGCTACCGGGGAGCTGTTTTTT,CASEGAATGELFF
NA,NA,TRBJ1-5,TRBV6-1,TGTGCCAGCAGCCAAGGTAACCAGGGGAGGCCCCAGCATTTT,CASSQGNQGRPQHF
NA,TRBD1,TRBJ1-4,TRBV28,TGTGCCAGCAGTTCTCCGGGACAGGGCAATGAAAAACTGTTTTTT,CASSSPGQGNEKLFF
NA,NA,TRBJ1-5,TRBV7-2,TGTGCCAGCAGCTTTTTTGGCCAGGGAGGGAGGGGGCCCCAGCATTTT,CASSFFGQGGRGPQHF
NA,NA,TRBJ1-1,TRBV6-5,TGTGCCAGCAGTTATTCCCATCGGGCGAACACTGAAGCTTTCTTT,CASSYSHRANTEAFF
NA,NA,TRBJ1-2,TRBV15,TGTGCCACCAGCAGAGGGACAGACGTTTATGGCTACACCTTC,CATSRGTDVYGYTF
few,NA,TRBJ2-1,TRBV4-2,TGTGCCAGCAGCCAGGTTCTGAAGCCCAATGAGCAGTTCTTC,CASSQVLKPNEQFF
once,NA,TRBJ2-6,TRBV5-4,TGTGCCAGCAACCTACAGGGGGCCAACGTCCTGACTTTC,CASNLQGANVLTF
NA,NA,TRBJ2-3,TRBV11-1,TGTGCCAGCAGCTTGGAGGGGAGCACAGATACGCAGTATTTT,CASSLEGSTDTQYF
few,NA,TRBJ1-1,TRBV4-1,TGCGCCAGCAGCCAAGAGCTCAGTCTGAACACTGAAGCTTTCTTT,CASSQELSLNTEAFF
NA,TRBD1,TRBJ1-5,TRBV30,TGTGCCTGGAGTGTATGGGACAGGGGAGGCAATCAGCCCCAGCATTTT,CAWSVWDRGGNQPQHF
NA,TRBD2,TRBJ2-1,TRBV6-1,TGTGCCAGCAGCGCCGCAGCGGGAGGCCCAGCGTTCTTC,CASSAAAGGPAFF
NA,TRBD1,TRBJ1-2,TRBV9,TGTGCCAGCAGCGTAGCGTCATGGACAGGTATCTATGGCTACACCTTC,CASSVASWTGIYGYTF
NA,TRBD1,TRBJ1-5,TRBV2,TGTGCCAGCAGGGGCGGGACAGTTCCAAGTCAGCCCCAGCATTTT,CASRGGTVPSQPQHF
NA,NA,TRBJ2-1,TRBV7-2,TGTGCCAGCAGCCACCCGGGCAGGGCGCAGTTCTTC,CASSHPGRAQFF
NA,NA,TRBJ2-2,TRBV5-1,TGCGCCAGCCGGGGCGGAACTCTATCCACCGGGGAGCTGTTTTTT,CASRGGTLSTGELFF
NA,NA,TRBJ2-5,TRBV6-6,TGTGCCAGCAGTTTGGAGAGATACCAAGAGACCCAGTACTTC,CASSLERYQETQYF
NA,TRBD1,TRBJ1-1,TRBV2,TGTGCCAGCGCTCAGGGGGGAGGGAACACTGAAGCTTTCTTT,CASAQGGGNTEAFF
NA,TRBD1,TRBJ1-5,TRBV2,TGTGCCAGCAGTGAACAGGGGGTCAATCAGCCCCAGCATTTT,CASSEQGVNQPQHF
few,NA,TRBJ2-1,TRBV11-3,TGTGCCAGCAGCTTAAGTGGTCTGCGGGCGAACAATGAGCAGTTCTTC,CASSLSGLRANNEQFF
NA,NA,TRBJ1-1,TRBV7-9,TGTGCCAGCAGCATCGGGACGGTGAACACTGAAGCTTTCTTT,CASSIGTVNTEAFF
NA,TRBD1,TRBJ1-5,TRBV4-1,TGCGCCAGCAGCCAAACCTTGATCAGGGGGCCGAGTCAGCCCCAGCATTTT,CASSQTLIRGPSQPQHF
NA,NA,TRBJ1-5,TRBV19,TGTGCCAGTAGAGCCCCAACTCTAAGGCAGCCCCAGCATTTT,CASRAPTLRQPQHF
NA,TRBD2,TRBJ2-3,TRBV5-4,TGTGCCAGCAGCTTGGGGCTAGCGGATCAGGATACGCAGTATTTT,CASSLGLADQDTQYF
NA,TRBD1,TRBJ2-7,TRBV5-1,TGCGCCAGCAGCTCCGGACAGGGGACAGGCTCCTACGAGCAGTACTTC,CASSSGQGTGSYEQYF
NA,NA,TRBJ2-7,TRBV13,TGTGCCAGCAGCTCCGGTTCATTGGGGAACTCCTACGAGCAGTACTTC,CASSSGSLGNSYEQYF
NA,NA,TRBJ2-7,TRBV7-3,TGTGCCAGCAGCCCCAACCGGGGCACCGAGCAGTACTTC,CASSPNRGTEQYF
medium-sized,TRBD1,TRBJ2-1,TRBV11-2,TGTGCCAGCAGCTTAGTTGACAGGGGGAAAGAGCAGTTCTTC,CASSLVDRGKEQFF
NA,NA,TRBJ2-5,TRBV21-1,TGTGCCAGCAGCTCCTCGGGGACCGACGGCCCGAAGTACTTC,CASSSSGTDGPKYF
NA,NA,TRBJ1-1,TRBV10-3,TGTGCCATCAGTGAATTGACACGGACAGAGGCTTTCTTT,CAISELTRTEAFF
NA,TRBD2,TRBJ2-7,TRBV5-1,TGCGCCAGCAGCTTTTCTAGCGGGGTAACCTACGAGCAGTACTTC,CASSFSSGVTYEQYF
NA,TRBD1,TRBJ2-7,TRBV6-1,TGTGCCAGCAGTGTCCCCGACAGGGGGGGTAACTTCTACGAGCAGTACTTC,CASSVPDRGGNFYEQYF
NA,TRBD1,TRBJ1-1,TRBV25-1,TGTGCCAGCAGTGAACCGACAGGGGGCCGGACTGAAGCTTTCTTT,CASSEPTGGRTEAFF
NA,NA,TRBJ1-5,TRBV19,TGTGCCAGTAGTCAGACAGGACTCAATCAGCCCCAGCATTTT,CASSQTGLNQPQHF
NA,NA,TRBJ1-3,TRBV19,TGTGCCAGTAGTATACAAGGACTCCCTGGAAACACCATATATTTT,CASSIQGLPGNTIYF
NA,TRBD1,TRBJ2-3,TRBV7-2,TGTGCCAGCAGCTTAGCCACAGGGGGTCACACAGATACGCAGTATTTT,CASSLATGGHTDTQYF
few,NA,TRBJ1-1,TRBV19,TGTGCCAGTAGTATGGCCCGGGGGACTGAAGCTTTCTTT,CASSMARGTEAFF